Below, 15 T cell receptor beta chains from the same sample are listed, as sequenced in a study of shared clonotypes between healthy human individuals. Sequenced by immunoSEQ multiplex PCR; TCRdb stores in-frame clones only, minus some. The profile shows 2 million to 2.5 million clones, approximately 96% of them singletons. The sample was naive CD4+ T cells sorted from blood. The subset here: CD45RA+ positively selected. All receptors come from a man between 18 and 29 years old in good health.

CDR3 bases: TGCGCCAGCAGCCCCAGGCAGGGGGCTGGAGATACGCAGTATTTT. Its translation is CASSPRQGAGDTQYF. The chain recombines TRBV4-3 with TRBJ2-3, with 8 bases lining up with TRBD1. The ends lost 4 bases at V and 5 bases at J; junction bases unmatched: 8. The CDR3 is 15 amino acids. The germline gives CDR1 LGHNA, CDR2 YSLEER.

This clone came up once. V usage is TRBV4-1 and J usage is TRBJ2-5, with a weak D call TRBD2 (5 bases). The germline gives CDR1 MGHRA, CDR2 YSYEKL. This CDR3 has 15 amino acids. V was trimmed by 0 bases and J by 2 bases, leaving 10 bases between them. The CDR3 spells CASSQEPGVQETQYF. CDR3 DNA sequence: TGCGCCAGCAGCCAAGAGCCCGGGGTACAAGAGACCCAGTACTTC.

This sequence joins TRBV2 and TRBJ2-7; D gene unclear. The V end lost 8 bases, the J end lost 7 bases, and 12 bases lay between the germline ends. Germline-derived CDR1 and CDR2 are SNHLY and FYNNEI. The CDR3 is made up of 11 amino acids. CDR3: CASAPLGEQYF. The CDR3, as DNA: TGTGCCAGCGCACCGCTGGGGGAGCAGTACTTC. The entire variable domain, with the rest obtained from reference TRBV2 and TRBJ2-7, is as follows: EPEVTQTPSHQVTQMGQEVILRCVPISNHLYFYWYRQILGQKVEFLVSFYNNEISEKSEIFDDQFSVERPDGSNFTLKIRSTKLEDSAMYFCASAPLGEQYFGPGTRLTVT.

This clone showed up just once. The chain employs TRBV7-2 and TRBJ1-3; D gene uncertain. The CDR3 sequence is 15 residues long. CDR1 and CDR2 from the germline V gene are SGHTA and FQGNSA. With 1 base removed from V and 4 bases from J, the gap between germline ends came to 11 bases. Here the CDR3 DNA reads TGTGCCAGCAGCTTAGGAGCCGGGAACGGAAACACCATATATTTT. It is translated as CASSLGAGNGNTIYF.

This chain uses TRBV5-8 with TRBJ2-3; TRBD2 agrees at 8 bases. The CDR3 runs 15 residues. The V gene end was trimmed by 4 bases and the J gene end by 0 bases; junction bases not matched to a gene: 4. The germline CDR1 and CDR2 sequences are SGHTS and YDEGEE. The CDR3 here is CASSGSGASTDTQYF. The CDR3 DNA sequence: TGTGCCAGCAGCGGTAGCGGGGCTAGCACAGATACGCAGTATTTT.

This rearrangement joins TRBV9 to TRBJ1-6; the D gene is possibly TRBD1 (6 bases). V lost 2 bases and J 9 bases, leaving 9 bases between the germline ends. The CDR3 is 13 amino acids. Per germline, CDR1 SGDLS and CDR2 YYNGEE. The CDR3 spells CASSVTGISPLHF. CDR3 bases: TGTGCCAGCAGCGTTACAGGGATTTCACCCCTCCACTTT.

This chain links TRBV11-2 with TRBJ2-2; 9 nucleotides line up with TRBD2. Germline trimming cut 4 bases from V and 7 bases from J; bases unmatched to any gene: 13. Germline-derived CDR1 and CDR2 are SGHAT and FQNNGV. The CDR3 sequence is 17 residues long. The CDR3 DNA follows: TGTGCCAGCAGCTCCATGGAGCGGGGGGCACGGGGCGGGGAGCTGTTTTTT. Its protein product is CASSSMERGARGGELFF. The variable domain in full, with the rest retrieved from reference TRBV11-2 and TRBJ2-2, is EAGVAQSPRYKIIEKRQSVAFWCNPISGHATLYWYQQILGQGPKLLIQFQNNGVVDDSQLPKDRFSAERLKGVDSTLKIQPAKLEDSAVYLCASSSMERGARGGELFFGEGSRLTVL.

The chain links TRBV11-2 to TRBJ2-5, with 9 positions matching TRBD1. There are 14 residues in the CDR3. Per the germline V gene, CDR1 is SGHAT and CDR2 is FQNNGV. The junction had 15 bases not matched to a gene; V was cut back by 5 bases and J by 14 bases. The DNA for the CDR3 is TGTGCCAGCAGCCAAGACAGGGGGTACCAGGTACAATACTTC. Protein sequence: CASSQDRGYQVQYF.

This chain uses TRBV7-2 with TRBJ2-3; D remains unclear. The length of the CDR3 is 13 residues. Between the trimmed V and J ends, which lost 2 bases and 6 bases, there was a span of 9 bases. Germline V gene data show CDR1 as SGHTA and CDR2 as FQGNSA. The CDR3: CASSLLGLDTQYF. DNA of the CDR3: TGTGCCAGCAGCTTACTCGGGCTGGATACGCAGTATTTT.

This rearrangement joins TRBV28 to TRBJ1-2; perhaps TRBD1 as D (6 bases). The CDR3 is 13 residues long. V was pared by 6 bases and J by 10 bases, with 18 bases between. Looked up from germline, CDR1 is MDHEN and CDR2 is SYDVKM. CDR3 amino acids: CASSPDSRPNYTF. In DNA form, the CDR3 reads TGTGCCAGCAGCCCGGACAGCCGCCCAAACTACACCTTC.

The V and J genes are TRBV27 and TRBJ2-1; D gene unclear. CDR3 length: 14 amino acids. V lost 4 bases, J lost 5 bases, and 12 bases lay in between. Per germline, CDR1 MNHEY and CDR2 SMNVEV (reference sequence). In nucleotides, the CDR3 is TGTGCCAGCAGTTCCGCCTATGCCGACAATGAGCAGTTCTTC. Translated: CASSSAYADNEQFF.

The chain is built from TRBV9 and TRBJ2-3; D ambiguous. The CDR3 covers 15 residues. CDR1 and CDR2 from the germline V gene are SGDLS and YYNGEE. V shed 0 bases and J shed 2 bases, with 10 bases lying between them. CDR3 DNA: TGTGCCAGCAGCGTAGAGGTAAATCCCACAGATACGCAGTATTTT. This codes for CASSVEVNPTDTQYF.

This clone was detected only once. V is TRBV7-8 and J is TRBJ2-1; TRBD2 aligns across 13 bases. The V segment lost 5 bases and the J segment 3 bases; nucleotides outside the gene matches: 13. CDR3 length equals 19 residues. Germline assignment: CDR1 SGHVS and CDR2 FQNEAQ. The CDR3 sequence is CASSPGLAGVVGLYNEQFF. CDR3 in DNA: TGTGCCAGCAGCCCCGGACTAGCGGGAGTCGTTGGGCTCTACAATGAGCAGTTCTTC.

The J gene is TRBJ2-3, the V gene TRBV28, with D possibly TRBD1 on 6 matching bases. Trimming removed 3 bases at V and 4 bases at J, with 14 bases between. The CDR3 loop spans 15 amino acids. The germline V gene encodes CDR1 MDHEN and CDR2 SYDVKM. CDR3 DNA: TGTGCCAGCAGTTTGCCAGGGGCGGGCTCAGATACGCAGTATTTT. It encodes CASSLPGAGSDTQYF.

The chain recombines TRBV28 with TRBJ2-7, with D possibly TRBD1 on 6 matching bases. The CDR3 length is 15 residues. V was clipped by 3 bases and J by 2 bases, with 14 bases between them. Germline V gene sequence: CDR1 MDHEN, CDR2 SYDVKM. CDR3 in amino acids: CASSFLGAIPYEQYF. CDR3 DNA: TGTGCCAGCAGTTTCTTGGGGGCTATCCCCTACGAGCAGTACTTC.